This T cell receptor (beta chain) is from a study of regulatory T cells in long-lasting Graves disease. Study conclusions and caveats: Favoring TRBV28, TRBJ1-2 and TRBJ2-5 was a feature seen in persistent disease.

The CDR3 has 16 residues. Looked up from germline, CDR1 is MNHEY and CDR2 is SVGAGI. Researchers made TCR beta libraries by using iRepertoire HTBI primers and running Arm-PCR on CDR3 regions. TCRdb called the multiplex PCR reads again in MiXCR, with one record for every CDR3 protein. The data hold approximately 560,000 distinct CDR3 sequences, with about 16% observed a single time. This clonotype has only a few counts. As yet, its antigen is unknown. Germline and junction disagree at one end, which may indicate a read error. Time point of the sample: newly diagnosed GD, antithyroid drugs for less than 3 months. PBMC RNA was the source of the TCR library. This sample was shared with a second study, whose subject was T cells in Graves' hyperthyroidism and ophthalmopathy.

Sequencing used peripheral blood mononuclear cells (PBMCs), obtained at new diagnosis, from a patient treated with antithyroid drugs. The chain has TRBV6-5 and TRBJ2-7; 11 bases are a match to TRBD2. This clonotype originated in a man between 18 and 35 years old with Graves disease. The CDR3 region is CASSYFRLAGSSEQYF. DNA for the CDR3: TGTGCCAGCAGTTACTTTCGACTAGCGGGGTCCTCCGAGCAGTACTTC.